The 20 T cell receptor beta chains below all came from one sample that was sequenced in a study of blood T cell repertoires in COVID-19. Sequenced by immunoSEQ multiplex PCR; TCRdb stores in-frame clones only, minus some. The sample lists some 260,000 clones, approximately 79% occurring once. Sequenced: peripheral blood. These TCRs come from a woman of 80 years or more with active or convalescent COVID-19.

The V gene is TRBV2, the J gene TRBJ2-6; 9 nucleotides align to TRBD2. The V gene's germline CDR1 is SNHLY and CDR2 FYNNEI. The CDR3 contains 17 residues. V shed 8 bases, J shed 0 bases, and the junction held 8 bases outside the gene matches. The CDR3 nucleotides are TGTGCCAGCGGGGTCGCGGGAGGGCCCTCTGGGGCCAACGTCCTGACTTTC. Its translation is CASGVAGGPSGANVLTF.

The rearrangement uses TRBV19 and TRBJ1-4; 8 bases are a match to TRBD1. Trimming took 6 bases from V and 5 from J; bases not matched to a gene: 11. The CDR3 runs to 16 residues. Germline V gene lookup returns CDR1 LNHDA and CDR2 SQIVND (reference sequence). The CDR3 spells CASSPRGRGRNEKLFF. The DNA of the CDR3 is TGTGCCAGTAGCCCCCGTGGCAGGGGGCGAAATGAAAAACTGTTTTTT. Full variable domain (outside the CDR3, taken from reference TRBV19 and TRBJ1-4): DGGITQSPKYLFRKEGQNVTLSCEQNLNHDAMYWYRQDPGQGLRLIYYSQIVNDFQKGDIAEGYSVSREKKESFPLTVTSAQKNPTAFYLCASSPRGRGRNEKLFFGSGTQLSVL.

The V and J genes are TRBV6-2 or TRBV6-3 and TRBJ2-7; 8 bases match TRBD2. CDR1 is MNHEY and CDR2 is SVGEGT in the germline V gene. The trim removed 6 bases at V and 10 bases at J, leaving 5 bases unmatched. This CDR3 has 11 amino acids. CDR3 in amino acids: CASSQRGGQYF. The CDR3, as DNA: TGTGCCAGCAGCCAACGGGGGGGCCAGTACTTC.

J is TRBJ1-1 and V is TRBV10-1, with 9 bases aligning to TRBD1. The length of the CDR3 is 15 residues. V lost 6 bases, J lost 0 bases, and 5 bases stayed unmatched. Germline V gene lookup returns CDR1 WNHNN and CDR2 SYGVQD (reference sequence). CDR3 in amino acids: CASSLGTGMNTEAFF. The CDR3 DNA sequence: TGCGCCAGCAGCCTTGGGACAGGGATGAACACTGAAGCTTTCTTT.

CDR3 sequence reads: CASRLTGYTEAFF. CDR3 nucleotide sequence: TGTGCCAGCAGGCTGACAGGGTACACTGAAGCTTTCTTT. This chain joins TRBV28 and TRBJ1-1, with 7 bases lining up with TRBD1. This CDR3 spans 13 amino acids. Unmatched junction bases numbered 4, after V lost 6 bases and J lost 3 bases. CDR1 and CDR2 from the germline V gene are MDHEN and SYDVKM. Together with reference TRBV28 and TRBJ1-1, the CDR3 gives the full variable domain: DVKVTQSSRYLVKRTGEKVFLECVQDMDHENMFWYRQDPGLGLRLIYFSYDVKMKEKGDIPEGYSVSREKKERFSLILESASTNQTSMYLCASRLTGYTEAFFGQGTRLTVV.

V is TRBV11-2 and J is TRBJ2-1; no reliable D call. Trimming took 0 bases from V and 2 from J, leaving 8 bases between them. The CDR3 covers 15 residues. Germline loops: CDR1 SGHAT, CDR2 FQNNGV. CDR3 sequence: CASSLDSRTYNEQFF. In DNA form, the CDR3 reads TGTGCCAGCAGCTTAGACAGCAGGACCTACAATGAGCAGTTCTTC.

The chain joins TRBV12-3 or TRBV12-4 to TRBJ2-7, with D perhaps TRBD1 (6 bases). The length of the CDR3 is 13 residues. Trimming shortened V by 6 bases and J by 2 bases, and 11 bases separated the two germline ends. In DNA form, the CDR3 reads TGTGCCAGCAGAACCCCAGGGGCCTACGAGCAGTACTTC. Its translation is CASRTPGAYEQYF.

The chain couples TRBV7-2 to TRBJ2-1; 12 bases are a match to TRBD2. Per the germline V gene, CDR1 is SGHTA and CDR2 is FQGNSA. The CDR3 covers 15 residues. The J segment lost 5 bases and the V segment lost 5 bases, leaving 4 bases of the junction unmatched. CDR3 DNA sequence: TGTGCCAGCAGCATCGGACTAGCGGGGAACAATGAGCAGTTCTTC. The encoded protein is CASSIGLAGNNEQFF.

J is TRBJ2-7 and V is TRBV3-1 (or the pseudogene TRBV3-2); D is unclear. This CDR3 spans 13 amino acids. V was cut by 2 bases and J by 2 bases, with 7 bases left in between. In germline, CDR1 is LGHDT, CDR2 YNNKEL (reference sequence). The CDR3 region is CASSQNGPYEQYF. In DNA form, the CDR3 reads TGTGCCAGCAGCCAAAACGGTCCCTACGAGCAGTACTTC.

The J gene is TRBJ1-2, the V gene TRBV10-1; 8 positions match TRBD1. After removal of 6 bases from V and 14 bases from J, the junction contained 17 bases not matched to a gene. Germline V gives CDR1 WNHNN, CDR2 SYGVQD (reference sequence). This CDR3 comprises 14 residues. CDR3 coding DNA: TGCGCCAGCAGGGGCGGGACAGGCGGGAGTGGATGGACCTTC. This codes for CASRGGTGGSGWTF.

This CDR3 is CASSASGLNNQETQYF. In DNA, the CDR3 is TGTGCCAGCAGCGCCTCTGGACTAAATAACCAAGAGACCCAGTACTTC. The chain carries TRBV9 and TRBJ2-5, with a tentative D call TRBD2 (6 bases). In germline, CDR1 is SGDLS, CDR2 YYNGEE. The V end lost 3 bases, the J end lost 0 bases, and 15 bases lay between the germline ends. The CDR3 runs to 16 residues.

The rearrangement uses TRBV30 and TRBJ2-1, with 11 nucleotides matching TRBD2. Germline-derived CDR1 and CDR2 are GTSNPN and SVGIG (reference sequence). Trimming at V came to 4 bases and at J to 4 bases, leaving 6 bases not matched to a gene. This CDR3 spans 15 amino acids. The chain's CDR3 is CAWTRTSGQYNEQFF. Here the CDR3 DNA reads TGTGCCTGGACTCGGACTAGCGGGCAGTACAATGAGCAGTTCTTC.

The V and J genes are TRBV19 and TRBJ2-2; 8 bases match TRBD2. From germline, CDR1 is LNHDA and CDR2 SQIVND (reference sequence). The CDR3 runs to 15 residues. The junction had 5 bases not matched to a gene; V was cut back by 6 bases and J by 2 bases. In DNA, the CDR3 is TGTGCCAGTAGGTTGGCGGGGGGAAACACCGGGGAGCTGTTTTTT. This gives the protein CASRLAGGNTGELFF.

This clone appeared a few times. V gene TRBV19 combines with J gene TRBJ2-1; 10 bases are a match to TRBD2. V lost 4 bases and J lost 3; bases outside the gene matches: 6. This CDR3 comprises 16 residues. Germline CDR1 reads LNHDA; CDR2 reads SQIVND (reference sequence). DNA for the CDR3: TGTGCCAGTAGTACGACGACTAGCGGGCGCTACAATGAGCAGTTCTTC. Its translation is CASSTTTSGRYNEQFF.

This chain connects TRBV6-4 to TRBJ2-1; 11 bases agree with TRBD2. The CDR3 runs to 14 residues. J gave up 9 bases and V 5 bases, and 6 bases lay outside the gene matches. CDR1 and CDR2 from the germline V gene are MRHNA and SNTAGT. The CDR3 sequence: CASSRTSGSTEQFF. In DNA, the CDR3 is TGTGCCAGCAGTCGTACTAGCGGGAGTACTGAGCAGTTCTTC.

V and J are TRBV6-1 and TRBJ2-4; D is unclear. Per germline, CDR1 MNHNS and CDR2 SASEGT. The germline V and J ends were trimmed by 2 bases and 9 bases, with 11 bases remaining between them. The CDR3 sequence is 13 residues long. DNA for the CDR3: TGTGCCAGCAGTGAAATTGGTTCGGTCATTCAGTACTTC. Its protein is CASSEIGSVIQYF.

The table lists this clone with a few counts. The chain links TRBV19 to TRBJ1-4; 8 bases fit TRBD1. This CDR3 is built from 16 residues. J lost 1 base, V lost 8 bases, and 9 bases had no gene match. Germline V CDR1 and CDR2: LNHDA, SQIVND (reference sequence). The CDR3 protein is CASSQGAAGTNEKLFF. CDR3 DNA sequence: TGTGCCAGTTCTCAGGGGGCGGCGGGAACTAATGAAAAACTGTTTTTT.

The rearrangement links TRBV19 to TRBJ1-5; no definite D call. The V gene's germline CDR1 is LNHDA and CDR2 SQIVND (reference sequence). The CDR3 covers 12 residues. Trimming shortened V by 3 bases and J by 5 bases, and 5 bases separated the two germline ends. The CDR3 nucleotides are TGTGCCAGTAGTATTGGAGATCAGCCCCAGCATTTT. Its translation is CASSIGDQPQHF.

V gene TRBV24-1 combines with J gene TRBJ2-2; 14 bases fit TRBD2. V shed 1 base and J 5 bases; nucleotides not matched to a gene: 2. CDR1 is KGHDR, CDR2 SFDVKD, per germline. There are 17 residues in the CDR3. CDR3 residues: CATSDFGLAGGTGELFF. The CDR3 nucleotides are TGTGCCACCAGTGATTTTGGACTAGCGGGGGGTACCGGGGAGCTGTTTTTT.

This clone was detected only once. CDR3 amino acids: CASSQEPRYRARAAEAFF. The CDR3 region has the DNA TGTGCCAGCAGCCAAGAACCCAGGTACAGGGCCCGGGCGGCTGAAGCTTTCTTT. The gene calls are TRBV3-1 (or the pseudogene TRBV3-2) and TRBJ1-1, with D possibly being TRBD1 (6 bases). V was cut by 0 bases and J by 6 bases, with 23 bases left in between. Per germline, CDR1 LGHDT and CDR2 YNNKEL (reference sequence). This CDR3 has 18 amino acids.